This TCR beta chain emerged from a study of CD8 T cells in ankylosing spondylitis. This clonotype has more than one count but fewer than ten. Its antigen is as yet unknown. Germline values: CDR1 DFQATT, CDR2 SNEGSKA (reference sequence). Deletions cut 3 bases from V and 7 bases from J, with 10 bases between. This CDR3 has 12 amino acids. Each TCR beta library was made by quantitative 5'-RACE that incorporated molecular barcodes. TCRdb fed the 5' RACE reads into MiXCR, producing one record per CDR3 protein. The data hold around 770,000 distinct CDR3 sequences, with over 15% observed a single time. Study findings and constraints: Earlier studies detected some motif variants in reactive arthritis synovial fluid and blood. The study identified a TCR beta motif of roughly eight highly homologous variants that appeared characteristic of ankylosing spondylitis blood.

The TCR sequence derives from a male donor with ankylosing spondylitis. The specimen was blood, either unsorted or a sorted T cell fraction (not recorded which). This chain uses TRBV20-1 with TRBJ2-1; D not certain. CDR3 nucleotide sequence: TGCAGTGCTAGTGGGTTGGGGAATGAGCAGTTCTTC. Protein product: CSASGLGNEQFF.